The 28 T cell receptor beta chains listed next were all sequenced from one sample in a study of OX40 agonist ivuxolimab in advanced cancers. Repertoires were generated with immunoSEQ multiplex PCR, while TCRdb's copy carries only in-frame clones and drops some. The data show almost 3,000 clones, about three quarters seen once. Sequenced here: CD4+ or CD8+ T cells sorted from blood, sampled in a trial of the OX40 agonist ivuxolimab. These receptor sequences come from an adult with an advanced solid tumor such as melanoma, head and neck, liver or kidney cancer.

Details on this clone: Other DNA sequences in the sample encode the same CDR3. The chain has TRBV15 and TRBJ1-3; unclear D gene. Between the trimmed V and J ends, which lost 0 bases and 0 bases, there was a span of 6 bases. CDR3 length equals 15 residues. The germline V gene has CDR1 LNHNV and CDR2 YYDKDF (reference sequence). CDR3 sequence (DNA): TGTGCCACCAGCAGAGATCGGGACTCTGGAAACACCATATATTTT. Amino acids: CATSRDRDSGNTIYF.

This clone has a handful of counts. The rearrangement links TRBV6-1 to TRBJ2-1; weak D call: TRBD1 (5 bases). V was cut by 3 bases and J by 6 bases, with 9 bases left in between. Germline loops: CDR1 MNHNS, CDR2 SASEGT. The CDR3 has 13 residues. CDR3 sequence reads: CASSDRGPNEQFF. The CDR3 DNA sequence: TGTGCCAGCAGTGATAGGGGCCCCAATGAGCAGTTCTTC.

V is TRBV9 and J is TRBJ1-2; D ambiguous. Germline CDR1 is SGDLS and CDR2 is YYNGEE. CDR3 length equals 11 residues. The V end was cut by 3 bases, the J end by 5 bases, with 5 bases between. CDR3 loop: CASSEGYGYTF. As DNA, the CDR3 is TGTGCCAGCAGCGAAGGGTATGGCTACACCTTC.

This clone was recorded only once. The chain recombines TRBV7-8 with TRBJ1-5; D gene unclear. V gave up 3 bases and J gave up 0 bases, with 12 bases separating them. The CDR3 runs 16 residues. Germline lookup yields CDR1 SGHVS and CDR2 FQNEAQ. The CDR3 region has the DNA TGTGCCAGCAGCTTGTCAGCGGGTTATAGCAATCAGCCCCAGCATTTT. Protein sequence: CASSLSAGYSNQPQHF.

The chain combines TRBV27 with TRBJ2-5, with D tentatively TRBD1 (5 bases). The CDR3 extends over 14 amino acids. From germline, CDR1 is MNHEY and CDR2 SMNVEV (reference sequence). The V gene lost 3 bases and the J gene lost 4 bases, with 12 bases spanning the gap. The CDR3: CASSLKGWGETQYF. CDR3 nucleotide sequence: TGTGCCAGCAGTTTGAAGGGGTGGGGAGAGACCCAGTACTTC.

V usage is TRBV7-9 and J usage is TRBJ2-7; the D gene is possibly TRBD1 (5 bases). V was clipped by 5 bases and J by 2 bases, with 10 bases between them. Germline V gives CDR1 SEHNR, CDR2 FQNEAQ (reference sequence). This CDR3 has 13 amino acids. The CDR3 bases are TGTGCCAGCAGCCCACCCAGGGCCTACGAGCAGTACTTC. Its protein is CASSPPRAYEQYF.

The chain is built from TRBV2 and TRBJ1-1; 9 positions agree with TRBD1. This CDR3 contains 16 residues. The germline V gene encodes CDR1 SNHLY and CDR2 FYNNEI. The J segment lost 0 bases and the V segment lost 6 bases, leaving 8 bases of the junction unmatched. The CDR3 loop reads CASSEWDRALNTEAFF. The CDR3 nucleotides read TGTGCCAGCAGCGAATGGGACAGGGCTCTGAACACTGAAGCTTTCTTT.

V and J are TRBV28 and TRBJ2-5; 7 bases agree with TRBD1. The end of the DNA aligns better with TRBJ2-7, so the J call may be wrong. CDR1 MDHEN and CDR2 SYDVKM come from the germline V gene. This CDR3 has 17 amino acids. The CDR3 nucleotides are TGTGCCAGCAGTCCCCCTACTTACAGGGGCCTTGGGTACGAGCAGTACTTC. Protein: CASSPPTYRGLGYEQYF.

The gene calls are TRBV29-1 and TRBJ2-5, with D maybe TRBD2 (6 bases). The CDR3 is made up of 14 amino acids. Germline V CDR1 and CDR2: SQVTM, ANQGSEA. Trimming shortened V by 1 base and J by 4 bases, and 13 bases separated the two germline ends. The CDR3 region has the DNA TGCAGCGTTGAAGGGCGGGGCAGGAGAGAGACCCAGTACTTC. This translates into CSVEGRGRRETQYF.

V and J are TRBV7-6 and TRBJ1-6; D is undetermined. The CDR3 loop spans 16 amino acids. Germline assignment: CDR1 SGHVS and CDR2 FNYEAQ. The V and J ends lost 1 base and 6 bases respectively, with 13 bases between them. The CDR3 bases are TGTGCCAGCAGCTTAGGGGCCCGGCGTTCTAATTCACCCCTCCACTTT. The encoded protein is CASSLGARRSNSPLHF.

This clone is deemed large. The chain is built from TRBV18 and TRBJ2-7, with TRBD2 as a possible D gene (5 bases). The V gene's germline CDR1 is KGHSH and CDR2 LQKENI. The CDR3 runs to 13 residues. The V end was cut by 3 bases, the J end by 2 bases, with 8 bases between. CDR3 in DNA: TGTGCCAGCTCACCGGACGGGACCTACGAGCAGTACTTC. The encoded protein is CASSPDGTYEQYF.

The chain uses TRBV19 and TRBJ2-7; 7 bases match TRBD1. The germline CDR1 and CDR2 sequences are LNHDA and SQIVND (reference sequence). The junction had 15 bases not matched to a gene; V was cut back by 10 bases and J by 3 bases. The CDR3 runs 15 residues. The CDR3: CATSQGDGSIYEQYF. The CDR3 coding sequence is TGTGCCACCTCTCAGGGGGACGGGTCAATCTACGAGCAGTACTTC.

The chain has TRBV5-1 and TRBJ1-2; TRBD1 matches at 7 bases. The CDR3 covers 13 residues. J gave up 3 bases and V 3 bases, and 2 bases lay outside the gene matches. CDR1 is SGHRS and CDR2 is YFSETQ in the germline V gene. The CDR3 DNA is TGCGCCAGCAGCTATGGACAGGACTATGGCTACACCTTC. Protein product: CASSYGQDYGYTF.

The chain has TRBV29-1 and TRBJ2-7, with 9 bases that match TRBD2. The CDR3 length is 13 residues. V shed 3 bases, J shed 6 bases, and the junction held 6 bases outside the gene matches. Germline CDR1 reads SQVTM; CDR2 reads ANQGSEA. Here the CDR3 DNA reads TGCAGCGTTGATCCGCGGGAGGGATCCGAGCAGTACTTC. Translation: CSVDPREGSEQYF.

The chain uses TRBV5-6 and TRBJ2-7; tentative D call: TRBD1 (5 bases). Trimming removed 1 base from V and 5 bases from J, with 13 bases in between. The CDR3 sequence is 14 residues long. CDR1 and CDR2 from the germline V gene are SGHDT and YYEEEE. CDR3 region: CASSLRGSRNEQYF. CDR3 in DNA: TGTGCCAGCAGCTTGAGGGGTAGCAGGAACGAGCAGTACTTC.

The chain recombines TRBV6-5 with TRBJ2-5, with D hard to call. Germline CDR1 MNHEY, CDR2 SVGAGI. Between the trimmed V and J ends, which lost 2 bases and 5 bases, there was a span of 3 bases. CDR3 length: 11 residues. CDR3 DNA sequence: TGTGCCAGCAGTTACAGTGAGACCCAGTACTTC. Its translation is CASSYSETQYF.

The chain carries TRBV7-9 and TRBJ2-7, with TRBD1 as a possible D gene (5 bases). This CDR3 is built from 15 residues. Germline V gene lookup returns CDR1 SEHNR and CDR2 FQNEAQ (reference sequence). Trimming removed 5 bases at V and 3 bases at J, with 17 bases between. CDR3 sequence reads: CASSLPLGQNYEQYF. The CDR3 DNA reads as TGTGCCAGCAGCCTTCCTCTGGGGCAGAACTACGAGCAGTACTTC.

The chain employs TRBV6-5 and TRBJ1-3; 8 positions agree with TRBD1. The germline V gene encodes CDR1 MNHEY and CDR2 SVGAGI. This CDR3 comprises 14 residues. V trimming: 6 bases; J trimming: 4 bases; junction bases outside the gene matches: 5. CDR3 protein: CASSTGQGGNTIYF. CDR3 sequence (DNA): TGTGCCAGCAGCACCGGACAGGGAGGAAACACCATATATTTT.

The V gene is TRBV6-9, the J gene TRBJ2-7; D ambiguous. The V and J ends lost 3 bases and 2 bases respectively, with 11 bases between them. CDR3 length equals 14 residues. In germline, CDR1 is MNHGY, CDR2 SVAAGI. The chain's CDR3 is CASSYVTRPYEQYF. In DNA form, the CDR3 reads TGTGCCAGCAGTTACGTGACACGACCCTACGAGCAGTACTTC.

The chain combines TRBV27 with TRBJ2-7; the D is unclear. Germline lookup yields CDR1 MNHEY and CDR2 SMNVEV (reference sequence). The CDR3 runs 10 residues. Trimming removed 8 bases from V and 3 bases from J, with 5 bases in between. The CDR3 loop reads CASGYYEQYF. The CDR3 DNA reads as TGTGCCAGCGGTTACTACGAGCAGTACTTC.

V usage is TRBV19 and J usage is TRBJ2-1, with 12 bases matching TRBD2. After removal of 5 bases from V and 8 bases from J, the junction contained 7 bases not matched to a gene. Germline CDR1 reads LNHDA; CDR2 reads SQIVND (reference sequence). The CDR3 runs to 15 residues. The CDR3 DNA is TGTGCCAGTAGTCCGACTAGCGGGGGTGATGATGAGCAGTTCTTC. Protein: CASSPTSGGDDEQFF. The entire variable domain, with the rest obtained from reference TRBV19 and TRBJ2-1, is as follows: DGGITQSPKYLFRKEGQNVTLSCEQNLNHDAMYWYRQDPGQGLRLIYYSQIVNDFQKGDIAEGYSVSREKKESFPLTVTSAQKNPTAFYLCASSPTSGGDDEQFFGPGTRLTVL.

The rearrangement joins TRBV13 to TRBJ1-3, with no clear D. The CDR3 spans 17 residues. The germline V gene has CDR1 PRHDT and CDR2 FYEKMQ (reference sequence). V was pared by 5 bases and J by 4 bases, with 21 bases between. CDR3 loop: CASSIQGGPTTGNTIYF. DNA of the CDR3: TGTGCCAGCAGCATCCAAGGCGGCCCAACTACCGGAAACACCATATATTTT.

CDR3 nucleotides: TGTGCCAGTAGTATTAGCGCTGAAGCTTTCTTT. Translating gives CASSISAEAFF. The V gene is TRBV19, the J gene TRBJ1-1, with D hard to call. The CDR3 covers 11 residues. CDR1 is LNHDA, CDR2 SQIVND, per germline (reference sequence). Trimming stripped 3 bases from V and 6 bases from J, with 5 bases between.

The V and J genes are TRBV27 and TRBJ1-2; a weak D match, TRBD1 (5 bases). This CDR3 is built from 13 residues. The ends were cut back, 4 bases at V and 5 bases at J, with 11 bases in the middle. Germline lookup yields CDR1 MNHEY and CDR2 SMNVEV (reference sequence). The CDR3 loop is CASSSPGGYGYTF. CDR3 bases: TGTGCCAGCAGTTCTCCGGGGGGATATGGCTACACCTTC.

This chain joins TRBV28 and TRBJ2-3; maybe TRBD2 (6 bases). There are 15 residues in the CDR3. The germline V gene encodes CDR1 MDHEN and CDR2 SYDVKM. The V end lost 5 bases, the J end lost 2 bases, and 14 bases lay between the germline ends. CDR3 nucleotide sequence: TGTGCCAGCAGTCCTTTCGGGGGTTACACAGATACGCAGTATTTT. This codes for CASSPFGGYTDTQYF.

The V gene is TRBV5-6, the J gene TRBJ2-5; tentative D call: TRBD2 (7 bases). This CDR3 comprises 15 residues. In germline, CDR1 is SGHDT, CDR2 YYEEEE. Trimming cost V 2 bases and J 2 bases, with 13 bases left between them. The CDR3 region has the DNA TGTGCCAGCAGCTTTGGGGGGGGGCTGCAAGAGACCCAGTACTTC. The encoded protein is CASSFGGGLQETQYF.

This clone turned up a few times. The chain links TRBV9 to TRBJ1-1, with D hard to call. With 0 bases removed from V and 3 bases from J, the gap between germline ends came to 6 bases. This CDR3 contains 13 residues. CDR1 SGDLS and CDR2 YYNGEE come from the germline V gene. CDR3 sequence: CASSVDSHTEAFF. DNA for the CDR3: TGTGCCAGCAGCGTAGACAGTCACACTGAAGCTTTCTTT.

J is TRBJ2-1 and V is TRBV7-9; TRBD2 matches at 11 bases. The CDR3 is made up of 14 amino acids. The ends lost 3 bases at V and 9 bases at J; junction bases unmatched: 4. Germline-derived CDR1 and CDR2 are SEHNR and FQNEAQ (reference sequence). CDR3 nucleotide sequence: TGTGCCAGCAGCTTCGGCCTAGCGGGGGGTGAGCAGTTCTTC. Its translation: CASSFGLAGGEQFF.